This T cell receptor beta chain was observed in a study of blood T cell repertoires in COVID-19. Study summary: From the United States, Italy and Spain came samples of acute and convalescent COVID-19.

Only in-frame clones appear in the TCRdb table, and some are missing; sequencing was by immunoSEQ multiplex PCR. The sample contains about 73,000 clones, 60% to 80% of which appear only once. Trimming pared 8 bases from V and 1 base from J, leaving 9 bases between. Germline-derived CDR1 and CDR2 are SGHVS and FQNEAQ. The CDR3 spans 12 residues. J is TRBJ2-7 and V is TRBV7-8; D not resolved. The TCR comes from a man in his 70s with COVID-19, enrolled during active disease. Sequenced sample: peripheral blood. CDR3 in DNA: TGTGCCAGCGGCAGTCATTCCTACGAGCAGTACTTC. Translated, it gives CASGSHSYEQYF.